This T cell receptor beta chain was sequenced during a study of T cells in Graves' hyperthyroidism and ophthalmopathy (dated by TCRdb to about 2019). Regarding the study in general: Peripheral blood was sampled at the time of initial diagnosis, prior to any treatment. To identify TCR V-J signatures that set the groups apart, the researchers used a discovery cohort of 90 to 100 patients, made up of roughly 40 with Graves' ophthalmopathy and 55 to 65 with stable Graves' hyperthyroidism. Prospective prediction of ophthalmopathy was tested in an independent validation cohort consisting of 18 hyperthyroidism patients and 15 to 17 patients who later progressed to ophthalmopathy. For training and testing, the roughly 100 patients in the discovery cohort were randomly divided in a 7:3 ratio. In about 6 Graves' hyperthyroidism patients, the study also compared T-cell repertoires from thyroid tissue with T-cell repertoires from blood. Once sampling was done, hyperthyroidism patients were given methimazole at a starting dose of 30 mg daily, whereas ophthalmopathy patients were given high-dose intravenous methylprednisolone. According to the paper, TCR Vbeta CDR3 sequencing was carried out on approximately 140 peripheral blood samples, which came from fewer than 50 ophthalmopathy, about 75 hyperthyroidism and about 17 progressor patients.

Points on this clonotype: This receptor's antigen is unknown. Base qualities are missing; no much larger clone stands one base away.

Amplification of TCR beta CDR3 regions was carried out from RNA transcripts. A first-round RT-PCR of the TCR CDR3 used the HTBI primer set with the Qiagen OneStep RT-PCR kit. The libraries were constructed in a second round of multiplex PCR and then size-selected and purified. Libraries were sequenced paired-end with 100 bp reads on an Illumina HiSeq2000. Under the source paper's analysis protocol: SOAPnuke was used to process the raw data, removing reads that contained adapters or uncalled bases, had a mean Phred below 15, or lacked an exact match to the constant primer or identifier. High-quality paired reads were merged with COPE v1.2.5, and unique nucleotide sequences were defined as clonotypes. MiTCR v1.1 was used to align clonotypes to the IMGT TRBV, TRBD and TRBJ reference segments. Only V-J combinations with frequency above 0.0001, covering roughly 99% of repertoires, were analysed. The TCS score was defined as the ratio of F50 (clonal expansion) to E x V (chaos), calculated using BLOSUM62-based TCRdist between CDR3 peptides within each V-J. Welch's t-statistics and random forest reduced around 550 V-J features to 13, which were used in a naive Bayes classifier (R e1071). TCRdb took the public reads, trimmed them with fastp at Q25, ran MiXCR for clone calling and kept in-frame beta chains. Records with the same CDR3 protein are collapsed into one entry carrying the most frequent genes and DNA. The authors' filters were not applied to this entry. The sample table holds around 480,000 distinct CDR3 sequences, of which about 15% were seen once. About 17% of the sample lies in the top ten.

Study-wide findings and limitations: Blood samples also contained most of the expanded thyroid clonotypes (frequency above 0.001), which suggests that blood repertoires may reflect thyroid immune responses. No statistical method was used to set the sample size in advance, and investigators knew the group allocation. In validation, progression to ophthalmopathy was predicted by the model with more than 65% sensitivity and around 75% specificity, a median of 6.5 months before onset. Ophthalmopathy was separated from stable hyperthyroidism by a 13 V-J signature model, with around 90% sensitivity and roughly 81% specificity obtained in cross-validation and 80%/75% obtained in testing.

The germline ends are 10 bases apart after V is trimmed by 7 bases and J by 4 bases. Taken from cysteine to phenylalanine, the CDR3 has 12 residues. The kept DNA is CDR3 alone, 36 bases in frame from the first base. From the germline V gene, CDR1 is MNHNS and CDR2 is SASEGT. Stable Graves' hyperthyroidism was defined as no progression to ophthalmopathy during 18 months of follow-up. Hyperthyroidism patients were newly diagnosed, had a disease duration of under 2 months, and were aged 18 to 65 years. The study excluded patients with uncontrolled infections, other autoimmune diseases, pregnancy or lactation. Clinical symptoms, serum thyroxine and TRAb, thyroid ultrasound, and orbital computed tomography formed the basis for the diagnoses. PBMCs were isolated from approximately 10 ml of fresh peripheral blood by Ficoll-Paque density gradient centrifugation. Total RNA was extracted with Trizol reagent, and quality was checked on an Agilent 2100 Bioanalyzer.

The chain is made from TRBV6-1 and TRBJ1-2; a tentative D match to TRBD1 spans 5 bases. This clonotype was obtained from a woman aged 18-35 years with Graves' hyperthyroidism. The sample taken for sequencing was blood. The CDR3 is CASKDKSYGYTF. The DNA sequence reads TGTGCCAGCAAGGACAAGAGCTATGGCTACACCTTC.